The 6 T cell receptor beta chains below were found in one sample sequenced in a study of blood T cell repertoires in COVID-19. Sequencing was performed with immunoSEQ multiplex PCR; in TCRdb, only in-frame clones are kept and a portion is missing. The data contain around 360,000 clones, approximately 87% of them singletons. The sequencing input was PBMCs or T cells enriched from blood (not recorded which). These receptors came from a man aged 40-55 years in a cohort exposed to, infected with or recovered from COVID-19 (not recorded which).

This clone was observed a few times. The chain couples TRBV6-1 to TRBJ2-7; 12 bases map to TRBD2. The germline gives CDR1 MNHNS, CDR2 SASEGT. The V and J ends lost 2 bases and 7 bases, in that order; junction bases with no gene match: 9. This CDR3 is built from 16 residues. CDR3 DNA sequence: TGTGCCAGCAGTGAAAATATAGCTAGCGGGAGGGATGAGCAGTACTTC. As protein: CASSENIASGRDEQYF.

The chain couples TRBV2 to TRBJ1-1; 8 bases are a match to TRBD1. The CDR3 is 13 amino acids. Trimming at V came to 7 bases and at J to 5 bases, leaving 6 bases not matched to a gene. Germline V gene lookup returns CDR1 SNHLY and CDR2 FYNNEI. CDR3 coding DNA: TGTGCCAGCATCCGACAGGGGTGGACTGAAGCTTTCTTT. As protein: CASIRQGWTEAFF.

The CDR3 DNA sequence: TGTGCCAGTAGCATCGGCGGGAGCACCGGGGAGCTGTTTTTT. Translation: CASSIGGSTGELFF. The gene calls are TRBV19 and TRBJ2-2, with 7 positions matching TRBD2. The V segment lost 6 bases and the J segment 4 bases; nucleotides outside the gene matches: 5. This CDR3 is 14 amino acids long. Germline V gives CDR1 LNHDA, CDR2 SQIVND (reference sequence).

The genes are TRBV3-1 (or the pseudogene TRBV3-2) and TRBJ2-7; a possible D gene is TRBD2 (6 bases). CDR3 length: 17 residues. Trimming stripped 3 bases from V and 2 bases from J, with 20 bases between. Germline-derived CDR1 and CDR2 are LGHDT and YNNKEL (reference sequence). The CDR3 is CASSQGQGWRGTYEQYF. The CDR3 nucleotides read TGTGCCAGCAGCCAGGGGCAAGGTTGGCGGGGCACCTACGAGCAGTACTTC.

The rearrangement links TRBV5-4 to TRBJ1-1; D not certain. This CDR3 spans 13 amino acids. Germline CDR1 SGHNT, CDR2 YYREEE (reference sequence). V lost 4 bases to trimming and J lost 4 bases, with 11 bases between them. CDR3 DNA sequence: TGTGCCAGCAGCCCCCGGCGGGGCACTGAAGCTTTCTTT. Amino acids: CASSPRRGTEAFF.

The rearrangement uses TRBV11-2 and TRBJ2-5; TRBD1 is a possible D gene (5 bases). This CDR3 region has 15 residues. The germline V gene encodes CDR1 SGHAT and CDR2 FQNNGV. Trimming took 1 base from V and 2 from J, leaving 11 bases between them. For the CDR3, the DNA is TGTGCCAGCAGCTTAGGCCCAGGGCCACAAGAGACCCAGTACTTC. As protein: CASSLGPGPQETQYF.